This TCR beta chain was recorded in a study of blood T cell repertoires in COVID-19 (dated by TCRdb to about 2020). A note on the overall study: Samples from collaborators originated in the United States, Italy and Spain and spanned both the acute and convalescent phases of COVID-19. Subjects who had been exposed to COVID-19, were actively infected with it, or had recovered from it provided the deeply sampled blood TCRbeta repertoires that made up the dataset. The repertoires were made available in a free public database intended to serve as a resource for research on the immune response to SARS-CoV-2. Where available, HLA class I and class II types were obtained from metadata supplied by the sample provider rather than from assay-based typing. Samples were obtained from the ongoing ImmuneRACE study (first 160 participants) and from about 1,300 subjects provided by 6 global collaborators. The prospective study material was composed of cDNA or gDNA derived from T cells, B-cell-depleted T cells, or PBMCs. Sample metadata almost always included a de-identified subject ID, COVID-19 status, age in years and sex.

The collaborating institutions used their own protocols to collect whole blood in K2EDTA tubes. For TCRbeta analysis, collaborators shipped samples in one of three forms: frozen whole blood, isolated PBMCs, or DNA extracted from either of those sample types. TCRbeta CDR3 regions were amplified from genomic DNA using the immunoSEQ Assay, a bias-controlled multiplex PCR. In the authors' own workflow: The number of nucleated cells in each sample was estimated by amplification of reference gene primers within the assay. Sequence reads were collapsed and filtered to measure the absolute abundance of every unique TCRbeta CDR3 rearrangement. Productive Simpson clonality was computed per sample as the square root of Simpson's diversity index over productive rearrangements. TCRdb holds this immuneACCESS table with in-frame rearrangements only. Some clones are missing; in checked studies, unresolved V genes explain under half, and the rest has no known cause. The V and J calls and clone size were taken over from that table, and D and trimming were inferred from the DNA. The sample table shows 98,000 or so clones, and 88% are seen once. 2.4% of the sample comes from the top ten.

With regard to this clone: Its antigen remains unidentified. No base quality values were provided; no much bigger clone lies one nucleotide off.

Points the paper makes about the study in general: How much clinical and demographic metadata was included differed by source and by participant, and the metadata was provided uncurated.

Based on the germline V gene (reference sequence), the CDR1 and CDR2 sequences are SEHNR and FQNEAQ. The CDR3 spans 15 residues, from the cysteine through the phenylalanine. The DNA shown is the 45-base CDR3, in frame from base 1. The germline ends are 18 bases apart after V is trimmed by 5 bases and J by 5 bases. Sequenced input: peripheral blood. The TCR originated in a human donor in a cohort sampled during active COVID-19. This chain joins TRBV7-9 to TRBJ1-2; D gene: possibly TRBD1, on 5 matching bases. DNA sequence: TGTGCCAGCAGCCCGCAGGAGGGGCAGTGGTATGGCTACACCTTC. This translates into CASSPQEGQWYGYTF. With all but the CDR3 taken from the reference TRBV7-9 and TRBJ1-2 genes, the full variable domain is: DTGVSQNPRHKITKRGQNVTFRCDPISEHNRLYWYRQTLGQGPEFLTYFQNEAQLEKSRLLSDRFSAERPKGSFSTLEIQRTEQGDSAMYLCASSPQEGQWYGYTFGSGTRLTVV.